The 12 T cell receptor beta chains below come from one sample, sequenced in a study of cytomegalovirus exposure and HLA in healthy donors. The primer mix had 60 Vbeta and 13 Jbeta primers. The table came from immunoSEQ multiplex PCR; TCRdb's copy has only in-frame clones and leaves some out. The data contain around 200,000 clones, roughly 88% of them singletons. Source material: PBMCs. These receptors all stem from a girl aged 2 to 10 in good health and CMV-seropositive.

Only one count was recorded for this clone. The J gene is TRBJ2-7, the V gene TRBV4-1; 14 bases align to TRBD2. The J segment lost 2 bases and the V segment lost 2 bases, leaving 8 bases of the junction unmatched. CDR1 is MGHRA and CDR2 is YSYEKL in the germline V gene. The CDR3 has 18 amino acids. In nucleotides, the CDR3 is TGCGCCAGCAGCCAAAGGGTCGGGACTAGCGGGGGAACCTACGAGCAGTACTTC. Residues: CASSQRVGTSGGTYEQYF.

The CDR3 is CASSFNYEQYF. In nucleotides, the CDR3 is TGTGCCAGCAGCTTCAACTACGAGCAGTACTTC. The rearrangement links TRBV5-5 to TRBJ2-7; D gene unclear. The CDR3 runs 11 residues. The germline CDR1 and CDR2 sequences are SGHKS and YYEKEE (reference sequence). The germline V and J ends were trimmed by 2 bases and 3 bases, with 3 bases remaining between them.

This clone was observed a handful of times. For the CDR3, the DNA is TGCGCCAGCAGCCAAGTTGCGGGACAGGGGTTAGAGCAGTACTTC. It encodes CASSQVAGQGLEQYF. This chain connects TRBV4-1 to TRBJ2-7, with TRBD1 matching over 10 bases. This CDR3 is 15 amino acids long. Trimming took 1 base from V and 7 from J; bases not matched to a gene: 7. The germline CDR1 and CDR2 sequences are MGHRA and YSYEKL.

The J gene is TRBJ2-4, the V gene TRBV14, with D unclear. The germline V gene encodes CDR1 SGHDN and CDR2 FVKESK. Deletions cut 6 bases from V and 10 bases from J, with 13 bases between. CDR3 length: 12 residues. The CDR3 region is CASRERDGIQYF. For the CDR3, the DNA is TGTGCCAGCAGGGAGCGCGATGGGATTCAGTACTTC.

The chain carries TRBV12-5 and TRBJ1-6; D not certain. The V end lost 10 bases, the J end lost 10 bases, and 11 bases lay between the germline ends. CDR3 length: 11 amino acids. The germline V gene encodes CDR1 LGHNT and CDR2 FRNRAP. The CDR3 bases are TGTGCTACGGGGATACGGTCACCCCTCCACTTT. Encoded protein: CATGIRSPLHF.

This clone was seen a handful of times. The V and J genes are TRBV13 and TRBJ1-1; D not resolved. V was cut by 1 base and J by 4 bases, with 7 bases left in between. Germline CDR1 is PRHDT and CDR2 is FYEKMQ (reference sequence). This CDR3 region has 13 residues. The CDR3 DNA reads as TGTGCCAGCAGCTTAGAACTTCGCACTGAAGCTTTCTTT. Its translation is CASSLELRTEAFF.

V usage is TRBV30 and J usage is TRBJ1-1, with TRBD1 matching 7 bases. CDR1 GTSNPN and CDR2 SVGIG come from the germline V gene (reference sequence). The CDR3 totals 14 residues. Trimming at V came to 1 base and at J to 1 base, leaving 3 bases not matched to a gene. The CDR3 DNA is TGTGCCTGGAGTGGACAGGGTTCGAACACTGAAGCTTTCTTT. Its translation is CAWSGQGSNTEAFF.

V is TRBV27 and J is TRBJ2-3, with D maybe TRBD1 (5 bases). The CDR3 sequence is 15 residues long. The V gene's germline CDR1 is MNHEY and CDR2 SMNVEV (reference sequence). V lost 5 bases and J lost 0, with 12 bases in between. CDR3 residues: CASSDSPGSTDTQYF. In nucleotides, the CDR3 is TGTGCCAGCAGTGACAGTCCCGGGAGCACAGATACGCAGTATTTT.

This clone was seen only a few times. The genes are TRBV6-6 and TRBJ1-5; D might be TRBD1 (6 bases). CDR3 length equals 15 residues. Germline loops: CDR1 MNHNY, CDR2 SVGAGI (reference sequence). Trimming took 7 bases from V and 2 from J, leaving 15 bases between them. The CDR3 DNA reads as TGTGCCAGCACCCCGGGCCACAGGGGCAATCAGCCCCAGCATTTT. It is translated as CASTPGHRGNQPQHF.

The chain joins TRBV2 to TRBJ1-3; the match to TRBD1 covers 10 bases. Trimming took 6 bases from V and 2 from J; bases not matched to a gene: 1. The CDR3 runs 14 residues. Germline V CDR1 and CDR2: SNHLY, FYNNEI. CDR3 loop: CASSGQGAGNTIYF. CDR3 in DNA: TGTGCCAGCAGCGGACAGGGGGCTGGAAACACCATATATTTT. Full variable domain (rest looked up from reference TRBV2 and TRBJ1-3): EPEVTQTPSHQVTQMGQEVILRCVPISNHLYFYWYRQILGQKVEFLVSFYNNEISEKSEIFDDQFSVERPDGSNFTLKIRSTKLEDSAMYFCASSGQGAGNTIYFGEGSWLTVV.

The chain recombines TRBV6-5 with TRBJ2-7, with TRBD1 identical over 8 bases. In germline, CDR1 is MNHEY, CDR2 SVGAGI. CDR3 length: 14 residues. V was clipped by 5 bases and J by 1 base; unmatched bases: 4. CDR3 DNA sequence: TGTGCCAGCAGTGATTACAGGGGGTCCTACGAGCAGTACTTC. This encodes CASSDYRGSYEQYF.

V and J are TRBV29-1 and TRBJ1-2, with 8 bases aligning to TRBD1. Trimming cost V 4 bases and J 6 bases; bases outside gene matches: 4. This CDR3 region has 12 residues. Germline loops: CDR1 SQVTM, CDR2 ANQGSEA. The CDR3 here is CSVADRGNGYTF. The CDR3 DNA reads as TGCAGCGTTGCTGACAGGGGAAATGGCTACACCTTC.